One sample yielded the 5 T cell receptor beta chains listed below, sequenced in a study of control samples from healthy donors and cancer patients. The protocol was immunoSEQ multiplex PCR, while the TCRdb copy is restricted to in-frame clones and leaves out a portion. This table has about 170,000 clones, 85% to 95% appearing once. The specimen was blood. Receptor source: a woman aged 55-69 years in good health.

This clone has only one observation. The rearrangement joins TRBV19 to TRBJ1-1; D is possibly TRBD1 (6 bases). The germline CDR1 and CDR2 sequences are LNHDA and SQIVND (reference sequence). The CDR3 has 15 amino acids. The V and J ends lost 6 bases and 0 bases respectively, with 14 bases between them. CDR3 nucleotides: TGTGCCAGTAGACCACAGGGACCCATGAACACTGAAGCTTTCTTT. It codes for CASRPQGPMNTEAFF.

V and J are TRBV5-1 and TRBJ2-2; no reliable D call. V was pared by 0 bases and J by 0 bases, with 6 bases between. Germline V lookup: CDR1 SGHRS, CDR2 YFSETQ. CDR3 length equals 15 residues. The CDR3 protein is CASSLDSPNTGELFF. The CDR3 nucleotides read TGCGCCAGCAGCTTGGATAGCCCGAACACCGGGGAGCTGTTTTTT.

The chain couples TRBV7-8 to TRBJ1-4; D unresolved. The germline V gene has CDR1 SGHVS and CDR2 FQNEAQ. V was shortened by 1 base and J by 4 bases, with 16 bases between the two germline ends. The CDR3 covers 17 residues. CDR3 residues: CASSLGISGRGNEKLFF. As DNA, the CDR3 is TGTGCCAGCAGCTTAGGGATCAGTGGTCGGGGTAATGAAAAACTGTTTTTT.

This clone was seen only a few times. The rearrangement uses TRBV7-9 and TRBJ2-5; possibly TRBD1 or TRBD2 for D (6 bases each). This CDR3 comprises 17 residues. V was trimmed by 1 base and J by 5 bases, leaving 20 bases between them. Germline V gene data show CDR1 as SEHNR and CDR2 as FQNEAQ (reference sequence). Here the CDR3 reads CASSLVPPFQGGETQYF. The CDR3 coding sequence is TGTGCCAGCAGCTTAGTTCCACCCTTCCAAGGGGGGGAGACCCAGTACTTC.

The rearrangement links TRBV6-5 to TRBJ1-1; 8 bases fit TRBD1. This CDR3 spans 14 amino acids. Germline V gene data show CDR1 as MNHEY and CDR2 as SVGAGI. The trim removed 7 bases at V and 4 bases at J, leaving 8 bases unmatched. CDR3 coding DNA: TGTGCCAGCACTATACAGGGGGATGGCACTGAAGCTTTCTTT. It translates to CASTIQGDGTEAFF.